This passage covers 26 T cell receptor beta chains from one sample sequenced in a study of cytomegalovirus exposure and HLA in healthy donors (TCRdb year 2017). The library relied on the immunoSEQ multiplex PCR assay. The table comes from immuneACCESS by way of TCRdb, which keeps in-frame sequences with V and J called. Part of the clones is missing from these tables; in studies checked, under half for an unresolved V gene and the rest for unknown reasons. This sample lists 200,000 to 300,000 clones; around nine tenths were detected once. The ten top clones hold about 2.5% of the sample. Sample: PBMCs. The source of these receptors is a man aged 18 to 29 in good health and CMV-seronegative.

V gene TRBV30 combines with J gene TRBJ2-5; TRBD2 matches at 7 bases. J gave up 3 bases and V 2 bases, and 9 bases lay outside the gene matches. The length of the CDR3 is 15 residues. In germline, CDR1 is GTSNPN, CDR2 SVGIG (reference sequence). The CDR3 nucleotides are TGTGCCTGGAGTCCAGGGCTAGCGGCAAAAGAGACCCAGTACTTC. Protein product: CAWSPGLAAKETQYF.

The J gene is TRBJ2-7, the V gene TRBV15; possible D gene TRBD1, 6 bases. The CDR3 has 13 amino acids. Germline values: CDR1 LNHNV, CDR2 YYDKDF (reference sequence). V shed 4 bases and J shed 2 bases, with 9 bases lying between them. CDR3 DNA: TGTGCCACCAGCAACAGGGTGGCCTACGAGCAGTACTTC. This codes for CATSNRVAYEQYF.

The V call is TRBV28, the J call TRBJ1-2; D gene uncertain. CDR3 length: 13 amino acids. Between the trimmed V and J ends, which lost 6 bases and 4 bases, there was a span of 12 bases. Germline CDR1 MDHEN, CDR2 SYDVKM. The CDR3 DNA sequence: TGTGCCAGCAGCCTCTTGCGAGGCTATGGCTACACCTTC. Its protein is CASSLLRGYGYTF.

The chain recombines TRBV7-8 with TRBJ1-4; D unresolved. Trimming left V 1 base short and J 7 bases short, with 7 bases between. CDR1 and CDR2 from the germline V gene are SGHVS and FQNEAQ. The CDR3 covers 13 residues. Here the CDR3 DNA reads TGTGCCAGCAGCTTAGTGGCGGGTGAAAAACTGTTTTTT. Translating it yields CASSLVAGEKLFF.

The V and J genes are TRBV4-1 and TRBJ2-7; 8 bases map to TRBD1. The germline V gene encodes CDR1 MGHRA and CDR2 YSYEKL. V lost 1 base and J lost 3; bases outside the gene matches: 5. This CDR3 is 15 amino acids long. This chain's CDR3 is CASSQGPGGGYEQYF. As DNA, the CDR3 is TGCGCCAGCAGCCAAGGCCCAGGGGGCGGCTACGAGCAGTACTTC.

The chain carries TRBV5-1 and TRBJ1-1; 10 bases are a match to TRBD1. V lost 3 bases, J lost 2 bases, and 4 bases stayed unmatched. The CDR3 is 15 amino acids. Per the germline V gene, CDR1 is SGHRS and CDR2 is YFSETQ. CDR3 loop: CASSSQTGGNTEAFF. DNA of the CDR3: TGCGCCAGCAGCTCCCAGACAGGGGGCAACACTGAAGCTTTCTTT.

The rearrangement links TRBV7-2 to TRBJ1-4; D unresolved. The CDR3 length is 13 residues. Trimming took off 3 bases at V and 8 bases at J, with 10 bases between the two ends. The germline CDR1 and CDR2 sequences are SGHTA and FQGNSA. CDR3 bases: TGTGCCAGCAGCTTGGCGGTTCGGGAAAAACTGTTTTTT. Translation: CASSLAVREKLFF.

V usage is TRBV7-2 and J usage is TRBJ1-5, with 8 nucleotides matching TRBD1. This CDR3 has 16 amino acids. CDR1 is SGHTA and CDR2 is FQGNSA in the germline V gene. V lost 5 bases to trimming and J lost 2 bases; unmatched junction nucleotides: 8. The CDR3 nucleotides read TGTGCCAGCAGCCCACAATCGACAGGGGGCAATCAGCCCCAGCATTTT. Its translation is CASSPQSTGGNQPQHF.

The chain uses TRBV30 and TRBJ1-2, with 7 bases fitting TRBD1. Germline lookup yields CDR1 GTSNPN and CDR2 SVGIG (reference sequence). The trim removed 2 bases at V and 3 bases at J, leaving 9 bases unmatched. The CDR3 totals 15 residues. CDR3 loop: CAWSSGQGEHYGYTF. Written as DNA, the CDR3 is TGTGCCTGGAGTTCGGGGCAGGGGGAACACTATGGCTACACCTTC.

CDR3: CASSLENFGGGQETQYF. CDR3 DNA sequence: TGTGCCAGCAGCTTAGAAAATTTCGGCGGGGGACAAGAGACCCAGTACTTC. The chain joins TRBV7-2 to TRBJ2-5; 7 bases are shared with TRBD2. The CDR3 contains 17 residues. In germline, CDR1 is SGHTA, CDR2 FQGNSA. The V gene end was trimmed by 1 base and the J gene end by 2 bases; junction bases not matched to a gene: 10.

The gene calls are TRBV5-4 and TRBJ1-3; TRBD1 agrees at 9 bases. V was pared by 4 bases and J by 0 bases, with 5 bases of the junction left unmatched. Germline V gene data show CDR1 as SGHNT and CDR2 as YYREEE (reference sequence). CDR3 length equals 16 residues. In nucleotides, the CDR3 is TGTGCCAGCAGCGGGGGACAGGGTTACTCTGGAAACACCATATATTTT. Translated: CASSGGQGYSGNTIYF.

The CDR3 loop is CASSEGGTNEKLFF. The CDR3 DNA reads TGTGCCAGCAGTGAAGGGGGCACTAATGAAAAACTGTTTTTT. The chain carries TRBV25-1 and TRBJ1-4, with D perhaps matching TRBD1 (6 bases). The V gene lost 2 bases and the J gene lost 2 bases, with 6 bases spanning the gap. Germline V gene lookup returns CDR1 MGHDK and CDR2 SYGVNS. The length of the CDR3 is 14 residues.

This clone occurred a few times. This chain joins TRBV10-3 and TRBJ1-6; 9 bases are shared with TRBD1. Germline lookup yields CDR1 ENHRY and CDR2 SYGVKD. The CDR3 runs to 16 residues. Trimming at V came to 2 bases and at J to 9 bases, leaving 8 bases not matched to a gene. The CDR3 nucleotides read TGTGCCATCAGTGAGGCCGGGACAGGGAATATTTCACCCCTCCACTTT. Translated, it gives CAISEAGTGNISPLHF.

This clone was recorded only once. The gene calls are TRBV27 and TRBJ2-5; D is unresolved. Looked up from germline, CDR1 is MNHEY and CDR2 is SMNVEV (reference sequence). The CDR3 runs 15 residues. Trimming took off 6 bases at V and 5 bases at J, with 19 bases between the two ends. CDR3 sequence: CASRHRERGGETQYF. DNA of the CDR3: TGTGCCAGCAGACATCGCGAGAGAGGTGGGGAGACCCAGTACTTC.

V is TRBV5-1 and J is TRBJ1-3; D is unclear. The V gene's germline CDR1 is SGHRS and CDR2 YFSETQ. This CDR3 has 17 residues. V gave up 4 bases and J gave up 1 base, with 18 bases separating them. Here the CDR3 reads CASSPGRRFGSGNTIYF. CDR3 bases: TGCGCCAGCAGCCCTGGTCGTCGTTTCGGGTCTGGAAACACCATATATTTT. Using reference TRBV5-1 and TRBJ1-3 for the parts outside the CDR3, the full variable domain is KAGVTQTPRYLIKTRGQQVTLSCSPISGHRSVSWYQQTPGQGLQFLFEYFSETQRNKGNFPGRFSGRQFSNSRSEMNVSTLELGDSALYLCASSPGRRFGSGNTIYFGEGSWLTVV.

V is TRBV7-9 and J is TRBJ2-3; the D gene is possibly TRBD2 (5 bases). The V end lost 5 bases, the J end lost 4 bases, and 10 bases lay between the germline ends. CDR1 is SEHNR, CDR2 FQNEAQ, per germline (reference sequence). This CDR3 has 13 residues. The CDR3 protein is CASSLLVSDTQYF. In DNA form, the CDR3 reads TGTGCCAGCAGCCTACTAGTGTCAGATACGCAGTATTTT.

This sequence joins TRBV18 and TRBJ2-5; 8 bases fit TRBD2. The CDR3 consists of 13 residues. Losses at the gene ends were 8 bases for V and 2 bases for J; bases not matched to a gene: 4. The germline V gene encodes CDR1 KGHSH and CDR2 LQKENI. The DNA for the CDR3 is TGTGCCAGCGCGGGGGGCAGTCAAGAGACCCAGTACTTC. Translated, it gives CASAGGSQETQYF.

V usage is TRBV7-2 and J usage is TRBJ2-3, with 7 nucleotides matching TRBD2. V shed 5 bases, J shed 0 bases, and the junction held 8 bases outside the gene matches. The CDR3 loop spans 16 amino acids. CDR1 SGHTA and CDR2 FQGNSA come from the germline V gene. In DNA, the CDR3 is TGTGCCAGCAGCCCCACGATGGGGGGGAGCACAGATACGCAGTATTTT. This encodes CASSPTMGGSTDTQYF.

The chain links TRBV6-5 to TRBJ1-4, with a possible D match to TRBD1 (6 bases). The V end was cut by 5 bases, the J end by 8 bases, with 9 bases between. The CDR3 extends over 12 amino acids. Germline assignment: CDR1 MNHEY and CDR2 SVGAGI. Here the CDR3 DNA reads TGTGCCAGCAGTCCGAGGGGGGAAAAACTGTTTTTT. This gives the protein CASSPRGEKLFF.

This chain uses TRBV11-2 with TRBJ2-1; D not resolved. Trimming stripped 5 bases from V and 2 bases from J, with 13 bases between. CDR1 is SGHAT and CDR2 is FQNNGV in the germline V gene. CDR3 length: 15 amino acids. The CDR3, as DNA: TGTGCCAGCAGCCAACTCCCTCTAGCCTACAATGAGCAGTTCTTC. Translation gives CASSQLPLAYNEQFF.

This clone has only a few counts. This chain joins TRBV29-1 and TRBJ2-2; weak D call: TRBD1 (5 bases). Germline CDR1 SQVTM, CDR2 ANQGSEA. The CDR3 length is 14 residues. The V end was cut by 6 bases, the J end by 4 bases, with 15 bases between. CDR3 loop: CSVQGVVRTGELFF. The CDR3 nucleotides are TGCAGCGTCCAGGGCGTCGTTCGCACCGGGGAGCTGTTTTTT.

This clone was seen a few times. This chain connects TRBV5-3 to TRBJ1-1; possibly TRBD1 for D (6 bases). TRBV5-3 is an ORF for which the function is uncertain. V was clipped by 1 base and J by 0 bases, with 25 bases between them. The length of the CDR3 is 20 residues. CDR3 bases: TGTGCCAGAAGCTTGTTGTTCGGCAGAGCGGACAGTTTGATGAACACTGAAGCTTTCTTT. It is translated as CARSLLFGRADSLMNTEAFF.

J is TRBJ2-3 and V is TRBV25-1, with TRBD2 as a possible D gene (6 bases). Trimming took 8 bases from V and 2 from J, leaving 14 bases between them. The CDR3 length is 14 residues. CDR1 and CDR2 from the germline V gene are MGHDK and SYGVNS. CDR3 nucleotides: TGTGCCAGCGCCCCTGGAGGGGTCACAGATACGCAGTATTTT. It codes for CASAPGGVTDTQYF.

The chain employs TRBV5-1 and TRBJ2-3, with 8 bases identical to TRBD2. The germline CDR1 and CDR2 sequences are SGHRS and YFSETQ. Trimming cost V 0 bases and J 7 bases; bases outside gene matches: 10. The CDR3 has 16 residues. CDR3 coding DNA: TGCGCCAGCAGCTTGGCCGGTGGACTAGCCTATCATACGCAGTATTTT. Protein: CASSLAGGLAYHTQYF. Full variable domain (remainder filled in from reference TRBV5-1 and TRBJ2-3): KAGVTQTPRYLIKTRGQQVTLSCSPISGHRSVSWYQQTPGQGLQFLFEYFSETQRNKGNFPGRFSGRQFSNSRSEMNVSTLELGDSALYLCASSLAGGLAYHTQYFGPGTRLTVL.

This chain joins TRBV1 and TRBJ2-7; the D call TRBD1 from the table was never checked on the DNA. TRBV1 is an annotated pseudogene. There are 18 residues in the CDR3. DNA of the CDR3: TGCACCAGCAGCCCCGGCACAAATCCCCTAGGACAGTTCTACGAGCAGTACTTC. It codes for CTSSPGTNPLGQFYEQYF.

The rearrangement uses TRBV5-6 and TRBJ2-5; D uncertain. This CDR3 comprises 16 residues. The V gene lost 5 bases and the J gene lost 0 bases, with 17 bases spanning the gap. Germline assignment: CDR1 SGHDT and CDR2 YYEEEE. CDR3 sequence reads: CASSELAEWYQETQYF. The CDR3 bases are TGTGCCAGCAGTGAGCTGGCGGAGTGGTACCAAGAGACCCAGTACTTC.